This T cell receptor beta chain was observed in a study of CD8+ T cells in alopecia areata. Both CD4+ and CD8+ T cells were separated by sorting PBMCs. The sequencing template was cDNA reverse transcribed from extracted RNA. TCRdb keeps only in-frame clones here, not all; method: immunoSEQ multiplex PCR. The sample holds about 150,000 clones, approximately 53% seen once. Here the sequenced sample was CD8+ T cells sorted from blood, taken at week 0. This clonotype originated in a human donor with alopecia areata.

The CDR3 bases are TGTGCCCAATTGACGCAGGGGACTGAAGCTTTCTTT. Encoded protein: CAQLTQGTEAFF. The V and J genes are TRBV30 and TRBJ1-1; perhaps TRBD1 as D (6 bases). This CDR3 contains 12 residues. V was pared by 8 bases and J by 5 bases, with 15 bases between. The germline gives CDR1 GTSNPN, CDR2 SVGIG (reference sequence).